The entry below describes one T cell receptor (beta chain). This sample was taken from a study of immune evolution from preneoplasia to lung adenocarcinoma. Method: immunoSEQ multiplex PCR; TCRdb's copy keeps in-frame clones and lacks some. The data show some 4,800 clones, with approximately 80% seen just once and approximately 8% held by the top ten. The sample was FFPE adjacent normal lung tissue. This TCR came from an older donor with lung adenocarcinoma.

This chain's CDR3 is CASLGGPQGEQFF. The CDR3 DNA reads TGTGCCAGCCTCGGGGGGCCTCAAGGTGAGCAGTTCTTC. The chain links TRBV2 to TRBJ2-1; D possibly corresponds to TRBD2 (7 bases). Germline CDR1 and CDR2: SNHLY and FYNNEI. CDR3 length equals 13 residues. V was shortened by 8 bases and J by 9 bases, with 17 bases between the two germline ends. The complete variable domain, with remaining parts taken from reference TRBV2 and TRBJ2-1, reads EPEVTQTPSHQVTQMGQEVILRCVPISNHLYFYWYRQILGQKVEFLVSFYNNEISEKSEIFDDQFSVERPDGSNFTLKIRSTKLEDSAMYFCASLGGPQGEQFFGPGTRLTVL.